The 15 T cell receptor beta chains below were found in one sample sequenced in a study of CD8+CD57+ T cells in acquired aplastic anemia (dated by TCRdb to the late 2010s). Patients chosen for sequencing had shown expansion of CD8+CD57+ cells by flow cytometry. Data came from an Illumina HiSeq 2000. TCR beta VDJ combination and CDR3 sequence profiling used genomic DNA as the template. TCRdb applied fastp at Q25 and MiXCR to the public reads, then kept only in-frame beta chains. Records with the same CDR3 protein are collapsed into one entry carrying the most frequent genes and DNA. The sample has about 200,000 distinct CDR3 sequences on record, 65% of them singletons. Around three fifths of the sample is held by the ten biggest clonotypes. Sequencing used sorted CD4+, CD8+, or CD8+CD57+ T cells (not recorded which) from PBMCs. The receptors originated from a human donor with aplastic anemia.

The chain is built from TRBV25-1 and TRBJ1-4, with a possible D match to TRBD1 (6 bases). Germline loops: CDR1 MGHDK, CDR2 SYGVNS. The CDR3 length is 14 residues. Deletions cut 1 base from V and 7 bases from J, with 10 bases between. As DNA, the CDR3 is TGTGCCAGCAGTGAATTGGGGGCGAGTGAAAAACTGTTTTTT. It translates to CASSELGASEKLFF.

As regards this clonotype: This may arise from a read error, as a much more abundant clone is one base away. The V and J genes are TRBV7-9 and TRBJ1-1; the match to TRBD1 covers 10 bases. With V trimmed by 4 bases and J by 6 bases, 8 bases remained unmatched. Looked up from germline, CDR1 is SEHNR and CDR2 is FQNEAQ (reference sequence). This CDR3 spans 15 amino acids. CDR3 bases: TGTGCCAGCAGCTGGGACCGGGACAGGGGCTCTGAAGCTTTCTTT. Encoded protein: CASSWDRDRGSEAFF. Full variable domain (outside the CDR3, taken from reference TRBV7-9 and TRBJ1-1): DTGVSQNPRHKITKRGQNVTFRCDPISEHNRLYWYRQTLGQGPEFLTYFQNEAQLEKSRLLSDRFSAERPKGSFSTLEIQRTEQGDSAMYLCASSWDRDRGSEAFFGQGTRLTVV.

The chain has TRBV19 and TRBJ2-7, with a tentative D call TRBD2 (5 bases). This CDR3 has 16 amino acids. The V end was cut by 6 bases, the J end by 1 base, with 19 bases between. From germline, CDR1 is LNHDA and CDR2 SQIVND (reference sequence). CDR3 amino acids: CASSSLVAGDSYEQYF. CDR3 DNA: TGTGCCAGTAGCTCCCTCGTGGCGGGTGATTCCTACGAGCAGTACTTC. The full variable domain, its missing parts supplied by reference TRBV19 and TRBJ2-7, is DGGITQSPKYLFRKEGQNVTLSCEQNLNHDAMYWYRQDPGQGLRLIYYSQIVNDFQKGDIAEGYSVSREKKESFPLTVTSAQKNPTAFYLCASSSLVAGDSYEQYFGPGTRLTVT.

This clonotype was seen a single time. A read error may explain this, as a much larger clone is one base away. The chain is built from TRBV2 and TRBJ2-7, with 10 nucleotides matching TRBD1. CDR1 and CDR2 from the germline V gene are SNHLY and FYNNEI. The CDR3 is made up of 14 amino acids. After removal of 6 bases from V and 0 bases from J, the junction contained 2 bases not matched to a gene. CDR3 sequence (DNA): TGTGCCAGCAGGAGGACAGGGGGCTCCTACGAGCAGTACTTC. Amino acid sequence: CASRRTGGSYEQYF.

This chain links TRBV5-8 with TRBJ1-4, with D maybe TRBD1 (6 bases). V was cut by 0 bases and J by 10 bases, with 13 bases left in between. CDR3 length equals 14 residues. The V gene's germline CDR1 is SGHTS and CDR2 YDEGEE. Here the CDR3 reads CASSLAEGRGKLFF. In nucleotides, the CDR3 is TGTGCCAGCAGCTTGGCCGAAGGCAGGGGAAAACTGTTTTTT.

The chain employs TRBV7-3 and TRBJ2-5, with a possible D match to TRBD2 (6 bases). The V and J ends lost 5 bases and 5 bases respectively, with 18 bases between them. Per the germline V gene, CDR1 is SGHTA and CDR2 is FQGTGA. This CDR3 contains 15 residues. The CDR3 protein is CASSLSGGIAETQYF. CDR3 nucleotide sequence: TGTGCCAGCAGCCTTTCGGGCGGGATTGCGGAGACCCAGTACTTC.

The genes are TRBV6-9 and TRBJ2-7; D call uncertain. Looked up from germline, CDR1 is MNHGY and CDR2 is SVAAGI. This CDR3 spans 16 amino acids. V shed 3 bases and J shed 2 bases, with 17 bases lying between them. For the CDR3, the DNA is TGTGCCAGCAGTTACTCGACTGGCAGCAATGCCTACGAGCAGTACTTC. This codes for CASSYSTGSNAYEQYF.

This clonotype occurred a few times. The V gene is TRBV20-1, the J gene TRBJ2-7; 7 bases agree with TRBD2. Germline V gene sequence: CDR1 DFQATT, CDR2 SNEGSKA (reference sequence). The CDR3 runs 11 residues. V lost 5 bases and J lost 7; bases outside the gene matches: 5. CDR3 in amino acids: CSASHGGEQYF. As DNA, the CDR3 is TGCAGTGCTTCTCACGGGGGGGAGCAGTACTTC.

The V and J genes are TRBV9 and TRBJ1-2; 7 bases fit TRBD1. In germline, CDR1 is SGDLS, CDR2 YYNGEE. The length of the CDR3 is 14 residues. V lost 4 bases, J lost 2 bases, and 5 bases stayed unmatched. CDR3 region: CASSPQDRNYGYTF. In nucleotides, the CDR3 is TGTGCCAGCAGCCCCCAGGACAGGAACTATGGCTACACCTTC.

The chain uses TRBV11-2 and TRBJ1-2, with 8 bases fitting TRBD1. V gave up 4 bases and J gave up 0 bases; unmatched junction bases: 7. The length of the CDR3 is 16 residues. Germline CDR1 reads SGHAT; CDR2 reads FQNNGV. This CDR3 is CASSSRTGPSNYGYTF. The CDR3 nucleotides are TGTGCCAGCAGCTCCAGGACAGGGCCCTCTAACTATGGCTACACCTTC.

The rearrangement uses TRBV25-1 and TRBJ2-2; possibly TRBD1 for D (6 bases). The CDR3 is 17 residues long. CDR1 MGHDK and CDR2 SYGVNS come from the germline V gene. V gave up 3 bases and J gave up 5 bases, with 19 bases separating them. In DNA form, the CDR3 reads TGTGCCAGCAGTGATCTTTACAGGGATGGTGGAACCGGGGAGCTGTTTTTT. Translated: CASSDLYRDGGTGELFF.

The V and J genes are TRBV2 and TRBJ2-1; D may be TRBD1 or TRBD2 (5 bases each). Trimming left V 10 bases short and J 6 bases short, with 16 bases between. The CDR3 is made up of 13 amino acids. Germline V gene sequence: CDR1 SNHLY, CDR2 FYNNEI. Here the CDR3 DNA reads TGTGCCACCCGGCTCGGGACCACCAATGAGCAGTTCTTC. Protein product: CATRLGTTNEQFF. The full variable domain, in which reference TRBV2 and TRBJ2-1 provide the parts outside the CDR3, is EPEVTQTPSHQVTQMGQEVILRCVPISNHLYFYWYRQILGQKVEFLVSFYNNEISEKSEIFDDQFSVERPDGSNFTLKIRSTKLEDSAMYFCATRLGTTNEQFFGPGTRLTVL.

The CDR3 sequence: CASSIVPFTSGRGNEQFF. DNA of the CDR3: TGTGCCAGTAGTATAGTTCCCTTTACTAGCGGGAGAGGCAATGAGCAGTTCTTC. The rearrangement links TRBV19 to TRBJ2-1; 11 nucleotides align to TRBD2. The junction had 11 bases not matched to a gene; V was cut back by 1 base and J by 6 bases. This CDR3 region has 18 residues. The germline V gene has CDR1 LNHDA and CDR2 SQIVND (reference sequence).

This CDR3 reads CANLHRQGKETQYF. The DNA of the CDR3 is TGTGCAAACCTACATCGGCAGGGCAAAGAGACCCAGTACTTC. The chain carries TRBV2 and TRBJ2-5, with D maybe TRBD1 (5 bases). The CDR3 runs to 14 residues. Germline loops: CDR1 SNHLY, CDR2 FYNNEI. The variable domain in full, with the rest retrieved from reference TRBV2 and TRBJ2-5, is EPEVTQTPSHQVTQMGQEVILRCVPISNHLYFYWYRQILGQKVEFLVSFYNNEISEKSEIFDDQFSVERPDGSNFTLKIRSTKLEDSAMYFCANLHRQGKETQYFGPGTRLLVL.

The CDR3 loop is CSATDMNTEAFF. The CDR3 DNA follows: TGCAGTGCTACAGACATGAACACTGAAGCTTTCTTT. The V gene is TRBV20-1, the J gene TRBJ1-1; no definite D call. Germline V gene sequence: CDR1 DFQATT, CDR2 SNEGSKA (reference sequence). Between the trimmed V and J ends, which lost 4 bases and 0 bases, there was a span of 6 bases. This CDR3 region has 12 residues.